The clone carrying this T cell receptor beta chain occurred once. Data came from immunoSEQ multiplex PCR; TCRdb stores just in-frame clones and leaves some out. The data contain some 30,000 clones, 88% of them singletons. Germline V gene data show CDR1 as SEHNR and CDR2 as FQNEAQ (reference sequence). This CDR3 spans 14 amino acids. Trimming cost V 7 bases and J 2 bases; bases outside gene matches: 4. This sample is drawn from a study of PD-1 and CTLA-4 blockade in melanoma. The input for sequencing was CD8+ T cells from peripheral blood, taken from a patient given anti-PD-1 treatment. This receptor was obtained from a human donor with melanoma. The chain couples TRBV7-9 to TRBJ1-5; the match to TRBD1 covers 8 bases. The DNA for the CDR3 is TGTGCCAGCACCGCAGGGGGCGGCAATCAGCCCCAGCATTTT. Amino acid sequence: CASTAGGGNQPQHF.